These 7 T cell receptor beta chains were sequenced from one sample in a study of T cell repertoires in cytomegalovirus infection. TCRdb recomputed calls from the reads with MiXCR, one row per CDR3 protein. The data contain hundreds of thousands of distinct CDR3 sequences, around 35% of them singletons. No antigen has been assigned to these receptors. Sequenced material: cultured PBMCs, taken from culture after CMV antigen stimulation. These receptors were obtained from a human donor in good health (CMV status not recorded). Some clones in this sample may be carry-over from other donors' samples.

The genes are TRBV19 and TRBJ2-5, with 8 bases that match TRBD2. Looked up from germline, CDR1 is LNHDA and CDR2 is SQIVND (reference sequence). V dropped 6 bases and J dropped 5; count of bases not matched to a gene: 5. The length of the CDR3 is 13 residues. CDR3 residues: CASSQRERETQYF. The DNA for the CDR3 is TGTGCCAGTAGCCAGCGGGAGAGGGAGACCCAGTACTTC.

CDR3 amino acids: CASRTSGSDTQYF. CDR3 nucleotide sequence: TGTGCCAGCAGAACTAGCGGGAGTGATACGCAGTATTTT. The chain joins TRBV2 to TRBJ2-3, with 11 bases identical to TRBD2. Losses at the gene ends were 6 bases for V and 6 bases for J; bases not matched to a gene: 2. Germline V gene lookup returns CDR1 SNHLY and CDR2 FYNNEI. The CDR3 totals 13 residues.

This chain uses TRBV15 with TRBJ1-4; D is ambiguous. V was pared by 1 base and J by 3 bases, with 9 bases between. The CDR3 runs 15 residues. Germline V gene sequence: CDR1 LNHNV, CDR2 YYDKDF (reference sequence). CDR3 DNA sequence: TGTGCCACCAGCAGAGCCTACGGCTCTAATGAAAAACTGTTTTTT. Its translation is CATSRAYGSNEKLFF.

The chain couples TRBV14 to TRBJ2-4; possible D gene TRBD2, 6 bases. V shed 4 bases and J shed 5 bases, with 12 bases lying between them. Germline V gene sequence: CDR1 SGHDN, CDR2 FVKESK. CDR3 size: 14 residues. CDR3 loop: CASSLLWRENIQYF. The CDR3 DNA sequence: TGTGCCAGCAGCCTCCTATGGAGGGAAAACATTCAGTACTTC. The whole variable domain, filled in from reference TRBV14 and TRBJ2-4, reads EAGVTQFPSHSVIEKGQTVTLRCDPISGHDNLYWYRRVMGKEIKFLLHFVKESKQDESGMPNNRFLAERTGGTYSTLKVQPAELEDSGVYFCASSLLWRENIQYFGAGTRLSVL.

The rearrangement links TRBV6-5 to TRBJ2-1; 7 positions agree with TRBD1. This CDR3 spans 17 amino acids. The V gene end was trimmed by 5 bases and the J gene end by 4 bases; junction bases not matched to a gene: 14. Germline CDR1 MNHEY, CDR2 SVGAGI. CDR3 loop: CASSARAGGEEYNEQFF. Here the CDR3 DNA reads TGTGCCAGCAGTGCTCGGGCAGGGGGTGAGGAGTACAATGAGCAGTTCTTC.

The chain recombines TRBV11-1 with TRBJ2-2; D perhaps matches TRBD1 (6 bases). The ends were cut back, 2 bases at V and 6 bases at J, with 16 bases in the middle. This CDR3 region has 16 residues. Germline V lookup: CDR1 SGHAT, CDR2 FQDESV (reference sequence). CDR3 in amino acids: CASSLQFRGPSGELFF. CDR3 nucleotide sequence: TGTGCCAGCAGCTTACAGTTCAGGGGCCCCTCCGGGGAGCTGTTTTTT.

The chain is built from TRBV7-2 and TRBJ2-1; 7 nucleotides line up with TRBD2. Trimming took 3 bases from V and 2 from J; bases not matched to a gene: 13. This CDR3 contains 18 residues. CDR1 is SGHTA, CDR2 FQGNSA, per germline. CDR3 residues: CASSLYGGFPPPYNEQFF. The DNA of the CDR3 is TGTGCCAGCAGCTTGTACGGGGGGTTCCCTCCTCCCTACAATGAGCAGTTCTTC.